This T cell receptor beta chain appears in the sequencing data of a study of T cells after yellow fever vaccination (dated by TCRdb to 2018 to 2020). Context from the whole study: The SMART-Seq v4 Ultra Low Input RNA kit was used to prepare libraries from fractions with low cell numbers. To follow T-cell clones before and after primary and booster YFV17D yellow fever vaccination, bulk TCR alpha and beta repertoires were sequenced over time. Two healthy male donors, one aged 18 to 30 and one aged 30 to 40 years, made up the cohort. Bulk PBMC replicates and cell subsets were isolated from blood drawn at multiple timepoints before and after both primary and secondary immunization. General study outcomes and caveats: The secondary T-cell response was weaker than the primary response but faster, peaking on day 5 instead of day 15. Computational filtering was needed because FACS-sorted repertoires could contain abundant contaminating clonotypes from the bulk population. Because only two donors were included in the study, the extent to which the findings can be generalized is limited. A small share of clonotypes occurred in both CD4 and CD8 compartments, likely arising from convergent recombination. After the booster, most of the clones that had expanded following primary vaccination were detected again (approximately 95% of CD4 and around 90% of CD8), which suggests that memory was broadly maintained.

In this sample, this clonotype turned up a few times. This clone's antigen is unknown. Per-nucleotide qualities are absent, and no much larger clonotype sits a single base away. The treatment or condition label corresponds to: live attenuated yellow fever vaccine strain. At each blood-draw timepoint, two biological replicates of bulk PBMCs were obtained. A standard Ficoll-Paque protocol was used to isolate PBMCs from peripheral blood. TriZol was used to extract RNA from bulk PBMCs, CD4 and CD8 fractions, and dextramer-positive and dextramer-negative fractions. TCR cDNA was made using 5'RACE template switching, a step that added a universal primer site and unique molecular identifiers. Priming for cDNA synthesis came from both the TCR alpha and TCR beta constant segments. Two PCR steps were used to amplify libraries, with sample barcodes and sequencing adapters being added in the second step. Sequencing of the libraries was done on either Illumina HiSeq 2500 (2x100 bp) or NovaSeq (2x150 bp). The original pipeline was this. Demultiplexing of reads and collapsing into UMI consensus sequences were performed with MIGEC, and V(D)J alignment was carried out with MiXCR. Clonotypes responding to the vaccine were identified with edgeR on replicate PBMC samples, with the criteria of FDR below 0.01 and a log2 fold change above 5 up to day 15. Each bulk clonotype was labeled CD4 or CD8 based on which sequenced repertoire, CD4 or CD8, contained the clonotype at higher abundance. Starting from the raw public reads, TCRdb applied fastp trimming at Q25, assembled clones with MiXCR and retained in-frame beta chains. A single entry per CDR3 protein holds the most common genes and DNA from its merged rows. The V and J calls and clone size are TCRdb's, not the authors'. The sample yields 450,000 to 600,000 distinct CDR3 sequences; roughly 14% were counted once. The ten largest account for around 15% of the sample.

The germline V gene (reference sequence) sets CDR1 to SGHAT and CDR2 to FQDESV. The CDR3 goes from the cysteine to the phenylalanine over 20 residues. CDR3 DNA only is kept here, 60 bases in frame from base 1. From V the trimming removes 4 bases and from J it removes 1 base, while the gene matches leave 15 bases of the junction unaccounted for. Recombination connected TRBV11-1 to TRBJ2-6; 8 bases in the middle match TRBD1. Source: PBMCs, taken on the day of the yellow fever booster vaccination. This TCR came from a young man who received the YFV17D yellow fever vaccine. The CDR3 here reads CASSSGRDRGLLSGANVLTF. The DNA is TGTGCCAGCAGCTCAGGCCGCGACAGGGGACTCTTGTCTGGGGCCAACGTCCTGACTTTC.